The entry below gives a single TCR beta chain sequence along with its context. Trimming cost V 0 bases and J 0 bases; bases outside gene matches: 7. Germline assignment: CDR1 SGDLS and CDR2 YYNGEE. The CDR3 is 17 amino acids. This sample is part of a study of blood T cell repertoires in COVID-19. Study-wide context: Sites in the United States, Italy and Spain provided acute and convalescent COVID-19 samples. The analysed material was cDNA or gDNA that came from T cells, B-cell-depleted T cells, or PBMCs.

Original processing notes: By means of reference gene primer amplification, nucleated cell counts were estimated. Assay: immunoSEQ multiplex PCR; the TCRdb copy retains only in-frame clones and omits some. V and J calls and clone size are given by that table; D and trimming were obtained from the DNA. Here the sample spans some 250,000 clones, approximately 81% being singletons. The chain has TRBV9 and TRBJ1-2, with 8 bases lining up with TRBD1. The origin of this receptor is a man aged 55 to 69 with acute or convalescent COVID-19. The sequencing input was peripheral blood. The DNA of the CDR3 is TGTGCCAGCAGCGTAGAGGCAGGGGGCAGAACTAACTATGGCTACACCTTC. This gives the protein CASSVEAGGRTNYGYTF.